This is a list of T cell receptor beta chains from one sample in a study of blood T cell repertoires in COVID-19. The data were produced by immunoSEQ multiplex PCR, yet TCRdb's version contains in-frame clones alone and is incomplete. Of 150,000 to 200,000 clones in the sample, roughly four fifths were seen once. Sequencing used peripheral blood. The receptors originated from a human donor with acute or convalescent COVID-19. The donor label of this sample is uncertain. CDR3s include the opening cysteine and the closing phenylalanine or tryptophan. Each record gives: J gene, CDR3 length, V gene, CDR3 protein.

TRBJ2-1	15	TRBV20-1	CSASASGGAYNEQFF
TRBJ2-1	14	TRBV5-1	CASSTGLAGNEQFF
TRBJ2-1	12	TRBV2	CASSVLENEQFF
TRBJ2-7	13	TRBV30	CAWSAGGPYEQYF
TRBJ2-7	11	TRBV28	CASGKVDRSAF
TRBJ2-3	15	TRBV20-1	CSASGDREEEDTQYF
TRBJ1-2	13	TRBV5-1	CASSLPDRAGYTF
TRBJ2-5	13	TRBV5-4	CASSRGDGGTQYF
TRBJ2-1	13	TRBV30	CAWSGPRKGGQFF
TRBJ2-1	16	TRBV9	CASSVVPGVTYNEQFF